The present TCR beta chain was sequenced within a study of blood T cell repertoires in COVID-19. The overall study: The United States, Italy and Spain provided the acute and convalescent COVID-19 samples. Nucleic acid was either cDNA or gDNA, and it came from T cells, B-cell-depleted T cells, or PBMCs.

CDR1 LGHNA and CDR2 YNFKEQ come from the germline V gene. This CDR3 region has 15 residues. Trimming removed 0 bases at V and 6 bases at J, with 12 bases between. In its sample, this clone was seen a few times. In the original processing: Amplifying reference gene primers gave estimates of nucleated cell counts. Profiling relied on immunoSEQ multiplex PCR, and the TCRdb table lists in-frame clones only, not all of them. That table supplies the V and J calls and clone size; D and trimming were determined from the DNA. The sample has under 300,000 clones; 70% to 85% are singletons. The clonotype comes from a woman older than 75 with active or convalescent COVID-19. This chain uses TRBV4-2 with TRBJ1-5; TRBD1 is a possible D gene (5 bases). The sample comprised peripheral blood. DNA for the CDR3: TGTGCCAGCAGCCAAGAGCGGCGGGGGGGTCAGCCCCAGCATTTT. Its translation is CASSQERRGGQPQHF.